This TCR beta chain stems from a study of blood T cell repertoires in COVID-19. The repertoire was sequenced with immunoSEQ multiplex PCR; TCRdb's copy has only in-frame clones and lacks some. The sample holds around 230,000 clones, approximately 90% seen once. Germline V gene sequence: CDR1 LGHNA, CDR2 YSLEER. This CDR3 comprises 14 residues. The trim removed 4 bases at V and 1 base at J, leaving 2 bases unmatched. Enrollment of patients from Seattle took place during active infection, with longitudinal follow-up. The chain couples TRBV4-3 to TRBJ1-1; TRBD1 matches at 8 bases. The specimen sequenced was peripheral blood. The TCR was taken from a man aged 50-60 years with COVID-19, enrolled during active disease. CDR3 DNA: TGCGCCAGCAGCCTCGACAGGGGGAACACTGAAGCTTTCTTT. Protein: CASSLDRGNTEAFF.